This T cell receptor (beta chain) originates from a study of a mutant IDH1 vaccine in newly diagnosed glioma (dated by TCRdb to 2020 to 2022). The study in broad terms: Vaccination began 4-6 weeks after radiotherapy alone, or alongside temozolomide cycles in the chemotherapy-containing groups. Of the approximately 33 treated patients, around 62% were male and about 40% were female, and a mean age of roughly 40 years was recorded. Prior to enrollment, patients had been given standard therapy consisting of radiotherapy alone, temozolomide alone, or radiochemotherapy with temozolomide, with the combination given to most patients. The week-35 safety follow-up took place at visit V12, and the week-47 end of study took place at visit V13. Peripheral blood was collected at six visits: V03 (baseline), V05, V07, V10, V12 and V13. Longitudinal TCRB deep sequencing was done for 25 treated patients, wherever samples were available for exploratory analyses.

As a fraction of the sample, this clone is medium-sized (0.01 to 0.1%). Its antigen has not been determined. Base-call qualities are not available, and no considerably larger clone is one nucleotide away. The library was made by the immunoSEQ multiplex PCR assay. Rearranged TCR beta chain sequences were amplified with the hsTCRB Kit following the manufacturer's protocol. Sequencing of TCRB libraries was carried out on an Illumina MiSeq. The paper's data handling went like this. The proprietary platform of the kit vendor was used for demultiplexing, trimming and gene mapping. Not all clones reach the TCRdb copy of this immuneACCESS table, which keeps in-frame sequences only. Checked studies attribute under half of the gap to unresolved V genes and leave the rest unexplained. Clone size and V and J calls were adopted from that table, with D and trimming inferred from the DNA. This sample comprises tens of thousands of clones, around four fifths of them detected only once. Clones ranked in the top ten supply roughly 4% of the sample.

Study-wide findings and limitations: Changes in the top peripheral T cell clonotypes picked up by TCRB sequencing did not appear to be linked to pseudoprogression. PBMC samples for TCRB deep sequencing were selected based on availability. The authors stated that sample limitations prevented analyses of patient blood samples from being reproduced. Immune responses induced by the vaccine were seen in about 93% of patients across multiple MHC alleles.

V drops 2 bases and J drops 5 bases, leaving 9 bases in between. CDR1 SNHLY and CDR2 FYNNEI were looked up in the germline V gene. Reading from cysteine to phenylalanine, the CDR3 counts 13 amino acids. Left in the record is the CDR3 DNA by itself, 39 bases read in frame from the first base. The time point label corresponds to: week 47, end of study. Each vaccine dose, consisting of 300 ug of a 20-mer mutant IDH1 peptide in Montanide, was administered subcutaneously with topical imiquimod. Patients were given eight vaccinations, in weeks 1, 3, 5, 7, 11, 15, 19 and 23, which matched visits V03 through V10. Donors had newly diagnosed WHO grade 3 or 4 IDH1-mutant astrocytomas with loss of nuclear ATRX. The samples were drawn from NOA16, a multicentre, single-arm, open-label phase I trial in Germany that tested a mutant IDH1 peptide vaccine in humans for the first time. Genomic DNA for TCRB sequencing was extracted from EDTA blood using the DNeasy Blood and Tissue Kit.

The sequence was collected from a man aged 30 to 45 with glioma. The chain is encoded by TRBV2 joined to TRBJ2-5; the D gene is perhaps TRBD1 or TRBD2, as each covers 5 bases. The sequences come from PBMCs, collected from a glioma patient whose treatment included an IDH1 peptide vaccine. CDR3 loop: CASSESEGETQYF. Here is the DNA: TGTGCCAGCAGTGAAAGCGAGGGGGAGACCCAGTACTTC.